The 28 T cell receptor beta chains below come from one sample, sequenced in a study of shared clonotypes between healthy human individuals. Generated by immunoSEQ multiplex PCR, the TCRdb table keeps only in-frame clones and is missing some. The sample includes about 360,000 clones, about 73% seen only once; the top ten take 8% to 13%. The sample was memory CD4+ T cells sorted from blood. Subset described: CD45RA-negative fraction. Receptors originate from a man aged 25 to 45 in good health.

Turning to this clone: The identical CDR3 is also encoded by other nucleotide sequences in the sample. The rearrangement uses TRBV5-1 and TRBJ1-5; maybe TRBD1 (5 bases). V lost 4 bases, J lost 5 bases, and 13 bases lay in between. Germline V gene lookup returns CDR1 SGHRS and CDR2 YFSETQ. The CDR3 spans 14 residues. The CDR3 coding sequence is TGCGCCAGCAGCCTGGACGGAGGGGATCAGCCCCAGCATTTT. Amino acids: CASSLDGGDQPQHF.

The gene calls are TRBV29-1 and TRBJ2-5; the match to TRBD2 covers 7 bases. Germline lookup yields CDR1 SQVTM and CDR2 ANQGSEA. V lost 0 bases to trimming and J lost 5 bases; unmatched junction nucleotides: 3. The CDR3 totals 13 residues. CDR3 sequence: CSVEETSRETQYF. The DNA of the CDR3 is TGCAGCGTTGAAGAGACTAGCCGGGAGACCCAGTACTTC.

J is TRBJ2-3 and V is TRBV28; maybe TRBD2 (6 bases). Trimming stripped 3 bases from V and 2 bases from J, with 15 bases between. This CDR3 has 16 amino acids. Germline V CDR1 and CDR2: MDHEN, SYDVKM. CDR3 residues: CASSFRSGGLTDTQYF. The CDR3 DNA follows: TGTGCCAGCAGTTTTCGGTCCGGAGGGCTCACAGATACGCAGTATTTT.

The chain recombines TRBV7-9 with TRBJ2-7; D ambiguous. Germline V gene sequence: CDR1 SEHNR, CDR2 FQNEAQ (reference sequence). The CDR3 loop spans 13 amino acids. V lost 2 bases to trimming and J lost 3 bases, with 8 bases between them. The CDR3 DNA follows: TGTGCCAGCAGCTTACAGACGGTCTACGAGCAGTACTTC. Its translation: CASSLQTVYEQYF.

V is TRBV10-3 and J is TRBJ2-3; D unclear. Trimming took 6 bases from V and 3 from J, leaving 10 bases between them. Looked up from germline, CDR1 is ENHRY and CDR2 is SYGVKD. This CDR3 contains 13 residues. CDR3 protein: CAIRGSPTDTQYF. The DNA for the CDR3 is TGTGCCATCAGGGGATCGCCTACAGATACGCAGTATTTT.

The J gene is TRBJ2-5, the V gene TRBV7-2, with 10 bases fitting TRBD2. In germline, CDR1 is SGHTA, CDR2 FQGNSA. V gave up 3 bases and J gave up 5 bases; unmatched junction bases: 6. The CDR3 is 15 amino acids. The CDR3 reads CASSFGAGGGETQYF. CDR3 in DNA: TGTGCCAGCAGCTTTGGAGCGGGAGGGGGCGAGACCCAGTACTTC.

This chain links TRBV2 with TRBJ2-3; D is uncertain. The germline gives CDR1 SNHLY, CDR2 FYNNEI. The V and J ends lost 6 bases and 4 bases respectively, with 14 bases between them. This CDR3 spans 14 amino acids. The CDR3 region has the DNA TGTGCCAGCAGCGCCACCGCCAGCCCAGATACGCAGTATTTT. It yields the protein CASSATASPDTQYF.

The rearrangement uses TRBV21-1 and TRBJ2-3; TRBD1, the table's D call, was not compared with the DNA. TRBV21-1 is a pseudogene. The CDR3 has 18 residues. Here the CDR3 DNA reads TGTGCCAGCAGCAAATCGAGAGACAGGGCGGGACTCACAGATACGCAGTATTTT. Residues: CASSKSRDRAGLTDTQYF.

The gene calls are TRBV5-8 and TRBJ1-3; D not certain. The CDR3 runs 14 residues. The V end lost 0 bases, the J end lost 4 bases, and 8 bases lay between the germline ends. Germline CDR1 reads SGHTS; CDR2 reads YDEGEE. The chain's CDR3 is CASSLDGPGNTIYF. CDR3 nucleotides: TGTGCCAGCAGCTTGGACGGGCCAGGAAACACCATATATTTT.

This sequence joins TRBV28 and TRBJ2-5; D is undetermined. CDR1 and CDR2 (germline): MDHEN, SYDVKM. Trimming removed 5 bases at V and 5 bases at J, with 6 bases between. This CDR3 has 11 residues. The CDR3 protein is CASSREETQYF. The CDR3 DNA sequence: TGTGCCAGCAGTAGAGAGGAGACCCAGTACTTC.

This clone was seen once. CDR3 DNA sequence: TGCGCCAGCAGCCTTGGGACTGACAGTTACGAGCAGTACTTC. Translation: CASSLGTDSYEQYF. The V and J genes are TRBV4-1 and TRBJ2-7, with a tentative D call TRBD2 (6 bases). Germline-derived CDR1 and CDR2 are MGHRA and YSYEKL. CDR3 length: 14 residues. V was clipped by 4 bases and J by 4 bases, with 14 bases between them.

This sequence joins TRBV7-6 and TRBJ2-7; 9 nucleotides match TRBD1. J lost 2 bases, V lost 5 bases, and 16 bases had no gene match. The CDR3 has 18 residues. Germline CDR1 reads SGHVS; CDR2 reads FNYEAQ. The CDR3, as DNA: TGTGCCAGCAGCGAATCCGGGACAGGGAGTATTTTCCCCTACGAGCAGTACTTC. Translation gives CASSESGTGSIFPYEQYF.

The V gene is TRBV6-5, the J gene TRBJ2-7; possibly TRBD2 for D (6 bases). From germline, CDR1 is MNHEY and CDR2 SVGAGI. The ends were cut back, 2 bases at V and 3 bases at J, with 14 bases in the middle. The CDR3 has 15 residues. The CDR3 DNA follows: TGTGCCAGCAGTTACCCTCCCGGGACTCTCTACGAGCAGTACTTC. Protein: CASSYPPGTLYEQYF.

V usage is TRBV18 and J usage is TRBJ2-3; the D gene is possibly TRBD2 (7 bases). Deletions cut 2 bases from V and 10 bases from J, with 16 bases between. Looked up from germline, CDR1 is KGHSH and CDR2 is LQKENI. This CDR3 comprises 14 residues. The CDR3 nucleotides are TGTGCCAGCTCACCAGTTTTATCGGGGGGCTCGCAGTATTTT. Residues: CASSPVLSGGSQYF. The variable domain in full, with the rest retrieved from reference TRBV18 and TRBJ2-3, is NAGVMQNPRHLVRRRGQEARLRCSPMKGHSHVYWYRQLPEEGLKFMVYLQKENIIDESGMPKERFSAEFPKEGPSILRIQQVVRGDSAAYFCASSPVLSGGSQYFGPGTRLTVL.

The sample holds many counts of this clone. This rearrangement joins TRBV28 to TRBJ1-1; no reliable D call. The length of the CDR3 is 15 residues. Germline CDR1 reads MDHEN; CDR2 reads SYDVKM. The ends were cut back, 3 bases at V and 0 bases at J, with 11 bases in the middle. The CDR3 region has the DNA TGTGCCAGCAGTTTCACGGGGTCTATGAACACTGAAGCTTTCTTT. Translation gives CASSFTGSMNTEAFF. The whole variable domain, filled in from reference TRBV28 and TRBJ1-1, reads DVKVTQSSRYLVKRTGEKVFLECVQDMDHENMFWYRQDPGLGLRLIYFSYDVKMKEKGDIPEGYSVSREKKERFSLILESASTNQTSMYLCASSFTGSMNTEAFFGQGTRLTVV.

The chain is built from TRBV21-1 and TRBJ2-7; no check of the table's D call, TRBD2, against the DNA was made. TRBV21-1 is designated a pseudogene. CDR3 length: 19 residues. CDR3 sequence (DNA): TGTGCCAGCAGCAATTGGGCACCAAGAGGAGGTAGGCCAGCCTACGAGCAGTACTTC. Translating it yields CASSNWAPRGGRPAYEQYF.

This chain joins TRBV29-1 and TRBJ1-1; D unclear. V shed 4 bases and J shed 6 bases, with 12 bases lying between them. Germline V gene lookup returns CDR1 SQVTM and CDR2 ANQGSEA. The CDR3 runs to 12 residues. This chain's CDR3 is CSVGEGVAEAFF. The CDR3 coding sequence is TGCAGCGTTGGGGAGGGTGTAGCTGAAGCTTTCTTT.

The chain couples TRBV9 to TRBJ2-7; the D gene is possibly TRBD2 (5 bases). V was trimmed by 0 bases and J by 2 bases, leaving 12 bases between them. The CDR3 runs to 15 residues. From germline, CDR1 is SGDLS and CDR2 YYNGEE. The CDR3 sequence: CASSVGPGWTYEQYF. CDR3 in DNA: TGTGCCAGCAGCGTAGGCCCGGGGTGGACCTACGAGCAGTACTTC.

The gene calls are TRBV7-9 and TRBJ2-1, with D perhaps TRBD1 (5 bases). The V gene's germline CDR1 is SEHNR and CDR2 FQNEAQ (reference sequence). This CDR3 has 15 residues. The V end lost 0 bases, the J end lost 0 bases, and 6 bases lay between the germline ends. CDR3 region: CASSLARASYNEQFF. CDR3 sequence (DNA): TGTGCCAGCAGCTTAGCCAGGGCCTCCTACAATGAGCAGTTCTTC.

This rearrangement joins TRBV27 to TRBJ1-5; D ambiguous. Germline assignment: CDR1 MNHEY and CDR2 SMNVEV (reference sequence). V was cut by 4 bases and J by 0 bases, with 4 bases left in between. There are 13 residues in the CDR3. CDR3 residues: CASSSYSNQPQHF. DNA for the CDR3: TGTGCCAGCAGTTCCTATAGCAATCAGCCCCAGCATTTT.

The rearrangement uses TRBV5-5 and TRBJ1-1, with TRBD1 matching over 8 bases. Unmatched junction bases numbered 6, after V lost 2 bases and J lost 0 bases. Per germline, CDR1 SGHKS and CDR2 YYEKEE (reference sequence). The CDR3 totals 16 residues. CDR3 sequence (DNA): TGTGCCAGCAGCTTTTCACTGGACAGGGTGAACACTGAAGCTTTCTTT. Translation gives CASSFSLDRVNTEAFF.

This chain links TRBV5-4 with TRBJ1-2; possible D gene TRBD1, 6 bases. Germline V CDR1 and CDR2: SGHNT, YYREEE (reference sequence). V lost 3 bases and J 8 bases, leaving 17 bases between the germline ends. There are 14 residues in the CDR3. The CDR3 region is CASSSDRAATGYTF. The DNA for the CDR3 is TGTGCCAGCAGCTCGGACAGAGCCGCGACCGGCTACACCTTC.

The chain couples TRBV6-1 to TRBJ1-1; the D is unclear. Germline assignment: CDR1 MNHNS and CDR2 SASEGT. This CDR3 spans 12 amino acids. V lost 7 bases to trimming and J lost 7 bases, with 13 bases between them. In DNA, the CDR3 is TGTGCCAGCAAATTTACAGAGTTTGAAGCTTTCTTT. This codes for CASKFTEFEAFF.

J is TRBJ2-7 and V is TRBV18; the D gene is possibly TRBD1 (6 bases). Per the germline V gene, CDR1 is KGHSH and CDR2 is LQKENI. Trimming pared 2 bases from V and 2 bases from J, leaving 10 bases between. The CDR3 length is 14 residues. CDR3 sequence (DNA): TGTGCCAGCTCACCAGGGGGCGAGGCCTACGAGCAGTACTTC. Protein: CASSPGGEAYEQYF.

In the case of this clone: A far larger clone differs by one base, so this is likely a read error. Other DNA sequences of this sample code for an identical CDR3. J is TRBJ2-1 and V is TRBV5-1; weak D call: TRBD2 (6 bases). With 2 bases removed from V and 3 bases from J, the gap between germline ends came to 33 bases. CDR3 length: 22 residues. Germline CDR1 and CDR2: SGHRS and YFSETQ. CDR3 bases: TGCGCCAGCAGCTTCCCGCCCTTACAAAAGATCGGGGGAACCCAACACTACAATGAGCAGTTCTTC. Amino acid sequence: CASSFPPLQKIGGTQHYNEQFF.

The chain uses TRBV14 and TRBJ1-2; 11 bases are a match to TRBD1. Germline V gene data show CDR1 as SGHDN and CDR2 as FVKESK. This CDR3 comprises 18 residues. V lost 2 bases, J lost 4 bases, and 12 bases stayed unmatched. The CDR3 region has the DNA TGTGCCAGCAGCCAAAGAGAAGGACAGGGGGCCTCCAGCTATGGCTACACCTTC. This codes for CASSQREGQGASSYGYTF.

V usage is TRBV30 and J usage is TRBJ1-6; D not certain. The CDR3 length is 14 residues. The V end was cut by 2 bases, the J end by 7 bases, with 12 bases between. CDR1 is GTSNPN and CDR2 is SVGIG in the germline V gene (reference sequence). CDR3 sequence reads: CAWSTPGQNSPLHF. The DNA of the CDR3 is TGTGCCTGGAGTACCCCCGGGCAGAATTCACCCCTCCACTTT.

The gene calls are TRBV28 and TRBJ2-7; 7 bases fit TRBD1. The V and J ends lost 0 bases and 7 bases, in that order; junction bases with no gene match: 12. CDR3 length: 16 amino acids. The V gene's germline CDR1 is MDHEN and CDR2 SYDVKM. The CDR3 nucleotides read TGTGCCAGCAGTTTATGGGGGGACAGACAACTAGGTGAGCAGTACTTC. As protein: CASSLWGDRQLGEQYF.